The sequence of this TCR beta chain was determined in a study of CD8+CD57+ T cells in acquired aplastic anemia. Individuals selected for sequencing had exhibited CD8+CD57+ cell expansion on flow cytometry. Severe acquired aplastic anemia was diagnosed in all patients. Prior therapy had not been administered to any patient at the time of blood sampling. CDR1 SEHNR and CDR2 FQNEAQ come from the germline V gene (reference sequence). V lost 2 bases and J lost 4, with 11 bases in between. The CDR3 covers 14 residues. Genomic DNA was employed as the template in profiling TCR beta VDJ and CDR3. TCRdb independently ran MiXCR on the reads; one entry per CDR3 protein. Among approximately 300,000 distinct CDR3 sequences listed, roughly 59% were seen once.

Sequencing was performed on sorted CD4+, CD8+, or CD8+CD57+ T cells (not recorded which) from PBMCs. This TCR was recovered from a human donor with aplastic anemia. J is TRBJ1-1 and V is TRBV7-9, with a possible D match to TRBD1 (5 bases). This chain's CDR3 is CASSLQGRSTEAFF. The DNA of the CDR3 is TGTGCCAGCAGCTTACAGGGTAGGAGCACTGAAGCTTTCTTT.